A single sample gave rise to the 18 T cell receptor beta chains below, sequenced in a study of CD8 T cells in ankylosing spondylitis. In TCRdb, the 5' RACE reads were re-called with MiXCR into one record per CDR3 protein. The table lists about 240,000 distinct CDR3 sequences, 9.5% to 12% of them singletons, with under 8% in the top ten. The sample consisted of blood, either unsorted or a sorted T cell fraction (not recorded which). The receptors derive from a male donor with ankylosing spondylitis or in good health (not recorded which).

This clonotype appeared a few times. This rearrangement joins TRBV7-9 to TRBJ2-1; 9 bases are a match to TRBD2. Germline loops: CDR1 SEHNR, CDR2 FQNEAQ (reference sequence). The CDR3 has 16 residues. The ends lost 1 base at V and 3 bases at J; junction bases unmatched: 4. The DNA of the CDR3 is TGTGCCAGCAGCTTAGGGCTAGCGGGGATCTACAATGAGCAGTTCTTC. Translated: CASSLGLAGIYNEQFF.

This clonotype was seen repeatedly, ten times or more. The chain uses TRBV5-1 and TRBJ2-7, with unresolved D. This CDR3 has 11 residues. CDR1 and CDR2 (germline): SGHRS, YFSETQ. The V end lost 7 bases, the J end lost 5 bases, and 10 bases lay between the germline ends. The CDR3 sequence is CASLVTDEQYF. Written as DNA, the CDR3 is TGCGCCAGCCTGGTGACTGACGAGCAGTACTTC.

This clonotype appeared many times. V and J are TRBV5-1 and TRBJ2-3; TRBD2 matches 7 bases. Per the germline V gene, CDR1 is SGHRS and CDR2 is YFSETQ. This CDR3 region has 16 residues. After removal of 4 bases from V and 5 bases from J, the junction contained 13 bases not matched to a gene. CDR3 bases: TGCGCCAGCAGCAGAGGGTCCTCGGGAGGAAGAGATACGCAGTATTTT. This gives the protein CASSRGSSGGRDTQYF.

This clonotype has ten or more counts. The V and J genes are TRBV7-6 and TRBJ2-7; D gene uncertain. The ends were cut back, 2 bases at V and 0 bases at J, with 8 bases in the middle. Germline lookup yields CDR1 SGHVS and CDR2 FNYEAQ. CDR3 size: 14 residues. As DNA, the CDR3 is TGTGCCAGCAGCTTAACTACGAGCTCCTACGAGCAGTACTTC. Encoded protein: CASSLTTSSYEQYF.

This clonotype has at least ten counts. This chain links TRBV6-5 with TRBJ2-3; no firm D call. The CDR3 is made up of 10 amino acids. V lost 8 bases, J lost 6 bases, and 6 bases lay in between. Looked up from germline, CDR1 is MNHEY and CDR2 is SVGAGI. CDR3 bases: TGTGCCAGCGGAACGGATACGCAGTATTTT. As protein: CASGTDTQYF.

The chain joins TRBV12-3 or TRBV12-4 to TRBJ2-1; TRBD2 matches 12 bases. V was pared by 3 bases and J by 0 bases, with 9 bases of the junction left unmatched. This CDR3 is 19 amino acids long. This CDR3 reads CASSLALAGGLSSYNEQFF. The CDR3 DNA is TGTGCCAGCAGTTTGGCACTAGCGGGGGGCCTAAGCTCCTACAATGAGCAGTTCTTC.

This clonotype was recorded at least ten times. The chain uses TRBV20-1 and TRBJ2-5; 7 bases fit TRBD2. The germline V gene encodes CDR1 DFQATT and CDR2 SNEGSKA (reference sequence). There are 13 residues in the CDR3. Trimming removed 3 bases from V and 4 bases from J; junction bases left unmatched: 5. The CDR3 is CSASRGLGETQYF. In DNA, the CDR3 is TGCAGTGCTAGTAGAGGACTAGGAGAGACCCAGTACTTC.

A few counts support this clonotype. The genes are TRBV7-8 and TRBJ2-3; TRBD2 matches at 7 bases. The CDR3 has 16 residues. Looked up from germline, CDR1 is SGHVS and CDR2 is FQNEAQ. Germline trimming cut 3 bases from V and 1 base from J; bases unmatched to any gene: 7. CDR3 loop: CASSFSQGGGTDTQYF. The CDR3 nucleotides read TGTGCCAGCAGCTTCTCCCAGGGAGGGGGCACAGATACGCAGTATTTT.

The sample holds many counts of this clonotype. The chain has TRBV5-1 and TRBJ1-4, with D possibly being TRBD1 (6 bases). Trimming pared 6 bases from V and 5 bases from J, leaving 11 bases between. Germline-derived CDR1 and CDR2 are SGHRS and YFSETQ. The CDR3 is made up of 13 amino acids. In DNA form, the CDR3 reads TGCGCCAGCAAGGGGGGTGACAATGAAAAACTGTTTTTT. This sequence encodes CASKGGDNEKLFF.

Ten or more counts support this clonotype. The CDR3 nucleotides are TGCAGCCTCATACTAGCGCCCACCGGGGAGCTGTTTTTT. As protein: CSLILAPTGELFF. The chain carries TRBV29-1 and TRBJ2-2; 7 bases agree with TRBD2. Germline loops: CDR1 SQVTM, CDR2 ANQGSEA. The junction had 7 bases not matched to a gene; V was cut back by 8 bases and J by 4 bases. The CDR3 is 13 amino acids.

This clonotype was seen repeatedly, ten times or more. CDR3 in DNA: TGCAGTGCTTCACAGGGTCAAGGAATGGAGCCCCAGCATTTT. This codes for CSASQGQGMEPQHF. The chain combines TRBV20-1 with TRBJ1-5; weak D call: TRBD1 (6 bases). V was pared by 5 bases and J by 8 bases, with 19 bases between. CDR3 size: 14 residues. Germline values: CDR1 DFQATT, CDR2 SNEGSKA (reference sequence).

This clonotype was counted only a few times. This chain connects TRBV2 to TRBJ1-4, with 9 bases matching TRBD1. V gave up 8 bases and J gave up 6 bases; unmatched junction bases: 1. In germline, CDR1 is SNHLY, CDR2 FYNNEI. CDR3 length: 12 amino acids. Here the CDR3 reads CASGTGYEKLFF. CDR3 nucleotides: TGTGCCAGCGGGACAGGGTATGAAAAACTGTTTTTT. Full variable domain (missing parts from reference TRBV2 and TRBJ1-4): EPEVTQTPSHQVTQMGQEVILRCVPISNHLYFYWYRQILGQKVEFLVSFYNNEISEKSEIFDDQFSVERPDGSNFTLKIRSTKLEDSAMYFCASGTGYEKLFFGSGTQLSVL.

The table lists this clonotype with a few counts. This CDR3 is CASSYWQGVDEQYF. The CDR3 DNA reads as TGTGCCAGCAGTTACTGGCAGGGGGTCGACGAGCAGTACTTC. The chain employs TRBV6-5 and TRBJ2-7, with 7 bases aligning to TRBD1. J was trimmed by 5 bases and V by 1 base; bases with no gene match: 5. CDR3 size: 14 residues. Germline V gene sequence: CDR1 MNHEY, CDR2 SVGAGI.

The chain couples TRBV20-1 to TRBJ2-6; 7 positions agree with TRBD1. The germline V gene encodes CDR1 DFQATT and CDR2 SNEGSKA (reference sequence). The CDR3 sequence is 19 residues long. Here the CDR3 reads CRGPAQDSGTASGANVLTF. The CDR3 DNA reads TGCAGGGGCCCTGCTCAGGACTCCGGGACAGCCTCTGGGGCCAACGTCCTGACTTTC.

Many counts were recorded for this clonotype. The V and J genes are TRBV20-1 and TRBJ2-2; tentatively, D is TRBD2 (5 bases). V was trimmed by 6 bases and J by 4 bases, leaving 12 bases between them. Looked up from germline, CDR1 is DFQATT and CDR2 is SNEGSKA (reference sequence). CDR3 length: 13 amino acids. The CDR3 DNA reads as TGCAGTGCCCAAGGCGAGGGCACCGGGGAGCTGTTTTTT. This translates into CSAQGEGTGELFF.

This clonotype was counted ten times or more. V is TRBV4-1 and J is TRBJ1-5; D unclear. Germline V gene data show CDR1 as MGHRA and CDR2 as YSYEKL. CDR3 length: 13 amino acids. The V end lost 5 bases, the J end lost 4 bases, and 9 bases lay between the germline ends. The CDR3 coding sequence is TGCGCCAGCAGCTCTACGACTAATCAGCCCCAGCATTTT. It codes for CASSSTTNQPQHF.

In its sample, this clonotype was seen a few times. CDR3 residues: CASSLGLVEPRDTQYF. CDR3 coding DNA: TGTGCCAGCAGCTTGGGTCTCGTAGAGCCCCGGGACACGCAGTATTTT. The V and J genes are TRBV5-6 and TRBJ2-3; D is tentatively TRBD1 or TRBD2 (5 bases each). The V gene lost 0 bases and the J gene lost 9 bases, with 20 bases spanning the gap. Germline V CDR1 and CDR2: SGHDT, YYEEEE. The CDR3 is made up of 16 amino acids.

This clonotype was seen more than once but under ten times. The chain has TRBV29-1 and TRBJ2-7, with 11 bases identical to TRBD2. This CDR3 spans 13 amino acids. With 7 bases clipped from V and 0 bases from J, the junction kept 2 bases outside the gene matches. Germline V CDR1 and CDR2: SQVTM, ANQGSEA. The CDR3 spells CSGTSGGSYEQYF. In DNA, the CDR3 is TGCAGCGGTACTAGCGGGGGCTCCTACGAGCAGTACTTC.